This T cell receptor (beta chain) was sequenced for a study of OX40 agonist ivuxolimab in advanced cancers. Study as a whole: Dose-escalation patients suffered from hepatocellular carcinoma, melanoma, renal cell or head and neck cancer. Overall study findings and caveats: Both CD4+ and CD8+ T cell populations in blood had undergone clonal expansion by week 6 at 0.1 to 3.0 mg/kg.

Using immunoSEQ multiplex PCR, the repertoire was profiled, and TCRdb retains in-frame clones only, with some absent. The sample comprises about 62,000 clones, 85% to 95% of which are singletons, and roughly 12% rests with the top ten. The V and J ends lost 1 base and 3 bases, in that order; junction bases with no gene match: 4. The CDR3 has 15 amino acids. Germline lookup yields CDR1 SNHLY and CDR2 FYNNEI. Regarding this clone: Its antigen is unidentified.

This receptor was identified in an adult with an advanced solid tumor such as melanoma, head and neck, liver or kidney cancer. The sequences come from CD4+ or CD8+ T cells sorted from blood, collected in a trial of the OX40 agonist ivuxolimab. The gene calls are TRBV2 and TRBJ2-7, with 9 bases aligning to TRBD2. The CDR3 loop reads CASSEGTSAGYEQYF. CDR3 DNA: TGTGCCAGCAGTGAAGGGACTAGCGCCGGCTACGAGCAGTACTTC.